Only one count was recorded for the clone carrying this TCR beta chain. Its antigen remains unknown. Germline values: CDR1 SGDLS, CDR2 YYNGEE. The CDR3 has 16 residues. Trimming removed 0 bases at V and 5 bases at J, with 17 bases between. The entry originates in a study of graft-versus-host responses after intestinal transplantation. TCRdb keeps only in-frame clones here, not all; method: immunoSEQ multiplex PCR. Among under 30,000 clones listed, approximately 83% were seen once. Study observations and caveats: Detected in recipient marrow were GvH clones, some of which were first observed in ileum or blood.

This specimen was PBMCs, taken around 460 days after intestinal transplant. V gene TRBV9 combines with J gene TRBJ1-1, with no clear D. The sequence was obtained from a human patient who received an intestinal transplant, so some T cells may come from the graft donor. The CDR3 protein is CASSVGVIGPVTEAFF. Here the CDR3 DNA reads TGTGCCAGCAGCGTAGGAGTAATTGGACCGGTGACTGAAGCTTTCTTT.